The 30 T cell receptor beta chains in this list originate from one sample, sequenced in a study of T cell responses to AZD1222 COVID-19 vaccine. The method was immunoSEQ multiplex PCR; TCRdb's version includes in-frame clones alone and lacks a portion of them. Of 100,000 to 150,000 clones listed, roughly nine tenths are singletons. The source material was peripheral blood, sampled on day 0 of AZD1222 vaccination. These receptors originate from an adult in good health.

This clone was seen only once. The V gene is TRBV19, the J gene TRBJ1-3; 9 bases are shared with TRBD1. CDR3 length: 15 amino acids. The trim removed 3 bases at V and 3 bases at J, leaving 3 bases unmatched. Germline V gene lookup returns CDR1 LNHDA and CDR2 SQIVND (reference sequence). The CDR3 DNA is TGTGCCAGTAGTATTGCGGACAGGGGTGGAAACACCATATATTTT. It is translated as CASSIADRGGNTIYF.

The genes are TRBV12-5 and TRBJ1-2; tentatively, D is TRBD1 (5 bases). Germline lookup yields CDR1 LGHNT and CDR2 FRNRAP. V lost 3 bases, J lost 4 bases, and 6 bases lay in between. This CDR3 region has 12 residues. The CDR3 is CASGLGVYGYTF. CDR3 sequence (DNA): TGTGCTAGTGGTTTAGGGGTCTATGGCTACACCTTC.

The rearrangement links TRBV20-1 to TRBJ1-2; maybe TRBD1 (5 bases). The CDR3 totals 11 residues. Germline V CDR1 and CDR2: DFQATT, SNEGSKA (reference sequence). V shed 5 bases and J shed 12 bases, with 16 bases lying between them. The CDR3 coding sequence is TGCAGTGCTCCCTTCAGGGAAGGGCACACCTTC. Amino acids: CSAPFREGHTF.

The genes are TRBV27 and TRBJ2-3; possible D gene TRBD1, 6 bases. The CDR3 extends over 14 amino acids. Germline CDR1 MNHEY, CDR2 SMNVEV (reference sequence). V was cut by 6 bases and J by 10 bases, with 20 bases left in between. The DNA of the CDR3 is TGTGCCAGCAGCACGACGGGCGCAGGGGTCGCGCAGTATTTT. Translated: CASSTTGAGVAQYF.

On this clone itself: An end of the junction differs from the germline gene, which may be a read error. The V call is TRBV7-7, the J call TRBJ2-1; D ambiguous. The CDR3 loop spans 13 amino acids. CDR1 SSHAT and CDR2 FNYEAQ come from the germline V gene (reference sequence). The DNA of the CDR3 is TGTGCTAGCAGCTTAGGCGAGACGAATGAGCAGTTCTTC. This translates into CASSLGETNEQFF.

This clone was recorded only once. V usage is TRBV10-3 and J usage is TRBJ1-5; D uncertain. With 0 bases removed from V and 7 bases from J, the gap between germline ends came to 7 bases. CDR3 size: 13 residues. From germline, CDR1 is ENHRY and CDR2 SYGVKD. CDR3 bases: TGTGCCATCAGTGAGTCCCCCGGGCAGCCCCAGCATTTT. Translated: CAISESPGQPQHF.

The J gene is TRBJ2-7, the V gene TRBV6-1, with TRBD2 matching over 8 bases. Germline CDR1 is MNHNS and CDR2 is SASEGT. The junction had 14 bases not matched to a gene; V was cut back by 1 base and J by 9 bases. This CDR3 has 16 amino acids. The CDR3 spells CASSEGIVSGITGQYF. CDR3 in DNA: TGTGCCAGCAGTGAAGGCATCGTTAGCGGGATTACTGGGCAGTACTTC.

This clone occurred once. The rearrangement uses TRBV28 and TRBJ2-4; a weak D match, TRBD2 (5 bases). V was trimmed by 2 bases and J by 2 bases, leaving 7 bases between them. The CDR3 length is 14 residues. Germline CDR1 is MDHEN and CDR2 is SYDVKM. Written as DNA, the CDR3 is TGTGCCAGCAGTTTAGGAGGTACCAAAAACATTCAGTACTTC. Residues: CASSLGGTKNIQYF.

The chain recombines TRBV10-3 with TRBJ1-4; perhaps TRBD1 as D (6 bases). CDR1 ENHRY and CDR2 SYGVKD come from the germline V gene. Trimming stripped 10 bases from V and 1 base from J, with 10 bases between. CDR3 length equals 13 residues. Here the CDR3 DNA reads TGTGCCACCCAGGGGATAACTAATGAAAAACTGTTTTTT. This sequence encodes CATQGITNEKLFF.

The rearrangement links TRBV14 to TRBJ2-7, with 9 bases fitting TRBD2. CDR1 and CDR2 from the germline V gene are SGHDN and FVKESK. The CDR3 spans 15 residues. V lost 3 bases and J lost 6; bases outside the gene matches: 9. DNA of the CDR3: TGTGCCAGCAGCCAGAGCCGGGGACTAGCTCTCGAGCAGTACTTC. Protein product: CASSQSRGLALEQYF.

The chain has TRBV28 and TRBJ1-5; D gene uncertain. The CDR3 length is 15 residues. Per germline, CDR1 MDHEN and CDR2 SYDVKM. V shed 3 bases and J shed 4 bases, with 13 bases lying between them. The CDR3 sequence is CASSLAPRANQPQHF. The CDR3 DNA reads TGTGCCAGCAGTTTGGCCCCACGGGCAAATCAGCCCCAGCATTTT.

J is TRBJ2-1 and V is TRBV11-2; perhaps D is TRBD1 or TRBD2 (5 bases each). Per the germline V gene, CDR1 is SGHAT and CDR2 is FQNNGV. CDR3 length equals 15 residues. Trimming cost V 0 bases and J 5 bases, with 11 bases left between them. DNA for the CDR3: TGTGCCAGCAGCTTAGAGCCAGGGACCCACAATGAGCAGTTCTTC. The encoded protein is CASSLEPGTHNEQFF. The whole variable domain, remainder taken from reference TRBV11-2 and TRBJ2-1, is EAGVAQSPRYKIIEKRQSVAFWCNPISGHATLYWYQQILGQGPKLLIQFQNNGVVDDSQLPKDRFSAERLKGVDSTLKIQPAKLEDSAVYLCASSLEPGTHNEQFFGPGTRLTVL.

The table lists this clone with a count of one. In nucleotides, the CDR3 is TGTGCCAGCAGCGCCGGGAGGGGTTACAATGAGCAGTTCTTC. This gives the protein CASSAGRGYNEQFF. The V gene is TRBV11-1, the J gene TRBJ2-1; 8 nucleotides match TRBD2. Germline V gene lookup returns CDR1 SGHAT and CDR2 FQDESV (reference sequence). After removal of 5 bases from V and 4 bases from J, the junction contained 4 bases not matched to a gene. The CDR3 runs 14 residues.

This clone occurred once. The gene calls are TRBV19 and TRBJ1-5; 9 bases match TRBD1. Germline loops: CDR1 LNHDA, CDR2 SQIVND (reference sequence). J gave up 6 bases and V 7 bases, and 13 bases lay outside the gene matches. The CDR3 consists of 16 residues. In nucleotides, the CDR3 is TGTGCCAGTATGGGAACAGGGGGCGCATCTCGTCAGCCCCAGCATTTT. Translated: CASMGTGGASRQPQHF.

DNA for the CDR3: TGCAGTGCTAGTCACGACAGGGAGGAGACCCAGTACTTC. Its translation is CSASHDREETQYF. The genes are TRBV20-1 and TRBJ2-5; 7 positions agree with TRBD1. CDR3 length: 13 residues. V gave up 3 bases and J gave up 5 bases; unmatched junction bases: 6. In germline, CDR1 is DFQATT, CDR2 SNEGSKA (reference sequence).

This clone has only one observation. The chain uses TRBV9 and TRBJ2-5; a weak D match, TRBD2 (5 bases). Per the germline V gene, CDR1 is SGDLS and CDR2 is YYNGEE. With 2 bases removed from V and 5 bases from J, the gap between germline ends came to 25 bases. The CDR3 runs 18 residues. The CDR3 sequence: CASSVMRAGRTIVETQYF. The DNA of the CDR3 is TGTGCCAGCAGCGTTATGCGGGCAGGAAGGACCATAGTGGAGACCCAGTACTTC. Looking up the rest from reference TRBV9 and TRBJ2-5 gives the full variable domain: DSGVTQTPKHLITATGQRVTLRCSPRSGDLSVYWYQQSLDQGLQFLIQYYNGEERAKGNILERFSAQQFPDLHSELNLSSLELGDSALYFCASSVMRAGRTIVETQYFGPGTRLLVL.

CDR3 nucleotides: TGTGCCAGCAGTTTGGGGGGTAAGAACGAGCAGTACTTC. This encodes CASSLGGKNEQYF. The V call is TRBV12-3 or TRBV12-4, the J call TRBJ2-7; TRBD2 is a possible D gene (6 bases). The V gene lost 3 bases and the J gene lost 5 bases, with 11 bases spanning the gap. This CDR3 has 13 amino acids.

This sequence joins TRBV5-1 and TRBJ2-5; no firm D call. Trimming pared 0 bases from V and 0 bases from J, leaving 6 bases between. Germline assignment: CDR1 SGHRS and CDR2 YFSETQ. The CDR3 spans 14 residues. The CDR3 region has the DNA TGCGCCAGCAGCTTGGGGACGTACCAAGAGACCCAGTACTTC. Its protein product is CASSLGTYQETQYF.

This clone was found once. The chain's CDR3 is CASSIGAQTNTGELFF. The CDR3 DNA reads as TGTGCCAGCAGCATTGGAGCGCAAACGAACACCGGGGAGCTGTTTTTT. This chain connects TRBV9 to TRBJ2-2; D gene uncertain. CDR3 size: 16 residues. Per germline, CDR1 SGDLS and CDR2 YYNGEE. V dropped 4 bases and J dropped 0 bases, with 13 bases sitting between them.

CDR3 protein: CASSQDTGVSTGELFF. The CDR3 coding sequence is TGCGCCAGCAGCCAAGACACAGGGGTTTCCACCGGGGAGCTGTTTTTT. This sequence joins TRBV4-3 and TRBJ2-2; TRBD1 aligns across 7 bases. The CDR3 length is 16 residues. CDR1 is LGHNA and CDR2 is YSLEER in the germline V gene. V lost 0 bases and J lost 4; bases outside the gene matches: 5.

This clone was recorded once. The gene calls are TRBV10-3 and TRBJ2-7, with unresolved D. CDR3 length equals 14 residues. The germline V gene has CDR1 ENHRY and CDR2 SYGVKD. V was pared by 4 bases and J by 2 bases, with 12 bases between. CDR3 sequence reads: CAISVSVGPYEQYF. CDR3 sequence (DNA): TGTGCCATCAGTGTGTCAGTCGGACCCTACGAGCAGTACTTC.

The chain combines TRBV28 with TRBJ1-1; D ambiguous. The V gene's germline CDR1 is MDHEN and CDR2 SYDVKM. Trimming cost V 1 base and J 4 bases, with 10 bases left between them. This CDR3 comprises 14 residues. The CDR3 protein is CASSLSVEGTEAFF. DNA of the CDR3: TGTGCCAGCAGTTTATCAGTGGAGGGCACTGAAGCTTTCTTT.

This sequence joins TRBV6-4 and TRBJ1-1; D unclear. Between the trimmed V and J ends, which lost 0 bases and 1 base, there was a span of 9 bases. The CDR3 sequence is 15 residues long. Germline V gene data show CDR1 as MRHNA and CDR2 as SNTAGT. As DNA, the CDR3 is TGTGCCAGCAGTGACTCGAGAGGGAAGAACACTGAAGCTTTCTTT. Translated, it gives CASSDSRGKNTEAFF.

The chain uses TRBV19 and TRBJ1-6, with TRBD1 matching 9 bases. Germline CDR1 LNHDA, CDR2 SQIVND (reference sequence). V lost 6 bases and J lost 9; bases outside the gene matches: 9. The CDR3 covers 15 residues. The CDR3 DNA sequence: TGTGCCAGTAGAAGACCGGGACAGGGCATTTCACCCCTCCACTTT. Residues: CASRRPGQGISPLHF.

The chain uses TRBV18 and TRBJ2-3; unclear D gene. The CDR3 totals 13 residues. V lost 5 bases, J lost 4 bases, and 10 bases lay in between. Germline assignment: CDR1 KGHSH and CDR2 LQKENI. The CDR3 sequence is CASSDGISDTQYF. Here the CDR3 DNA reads TGTGCCAGCTCAGACGGCATTTCAGATACGCAGTATTTT.

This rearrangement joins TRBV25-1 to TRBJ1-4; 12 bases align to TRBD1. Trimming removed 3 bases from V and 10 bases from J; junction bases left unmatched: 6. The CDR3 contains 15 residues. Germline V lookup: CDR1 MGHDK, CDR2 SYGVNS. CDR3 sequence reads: CASSEGGQGAGKLFF. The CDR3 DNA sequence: TGTGCCAGCAGTGAGGGGGGACAGGGGGCAGGAAAACTGTTTTTT.

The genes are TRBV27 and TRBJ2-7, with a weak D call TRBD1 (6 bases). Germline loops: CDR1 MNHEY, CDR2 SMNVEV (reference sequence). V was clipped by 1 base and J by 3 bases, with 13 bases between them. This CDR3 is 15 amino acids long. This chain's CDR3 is CASSLYLGQSYEQYF. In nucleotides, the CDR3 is TGTGCCAGCAGTTTATACCTCGGACAGAGCTACGAGCAGTACTTC.

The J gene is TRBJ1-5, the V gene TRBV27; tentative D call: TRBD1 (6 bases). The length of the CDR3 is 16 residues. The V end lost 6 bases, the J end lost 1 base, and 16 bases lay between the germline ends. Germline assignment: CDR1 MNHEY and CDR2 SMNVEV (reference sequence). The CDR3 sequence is CASSPYGGPSNQPQHF. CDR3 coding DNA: TGTGCCAGCAGCCCCTATGGGGGGCCGAGCAATCAGCCCCAGCATTTT.

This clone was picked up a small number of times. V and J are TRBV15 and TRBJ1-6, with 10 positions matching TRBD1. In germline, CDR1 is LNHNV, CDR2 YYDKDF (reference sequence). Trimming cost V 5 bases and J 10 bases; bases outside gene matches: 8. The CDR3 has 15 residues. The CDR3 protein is CATSGGTGVGSPLHF. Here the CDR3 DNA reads TGTGCCACCAGCGGAGGGACAGGGGTAGGGTCACCCCTCCACTTT.

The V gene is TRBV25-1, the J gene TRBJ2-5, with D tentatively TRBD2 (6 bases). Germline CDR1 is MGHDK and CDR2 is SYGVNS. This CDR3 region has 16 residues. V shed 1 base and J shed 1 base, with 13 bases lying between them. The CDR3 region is CASSEFELGGQETQYF. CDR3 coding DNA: TGTGCCAGCAGTGAATTCGAACTCGGGGGCCAAGAGACCCAGTACTTC.